Following are 7 T cell receptor beta chains from one sample sequenced in a study of blood T cell repertoires in COVID-19. Clones were read by immunoSEQ multiplex PCR, and TCRdb kept only the in-frame ones, dropping some. The table includes around 220,000 clones, roughly 88% detected once. Sequencing was carried out using peripheral blood. The receptors were sampled from a man aged 18 to 30 with active or convalescent COVID-19.

The CDR3 nucleotides are TGTGCCAGCAGCTTCGGTGGACAGGGCCGCGGGGCCAACGTCCTGACTTTC. Translation gives CASSFGGQGRGANVLTF. The rearrangement uses TRBV7-9 and TRBJ2-6, with 8 nucleotides matching TRBD1. This CDR3 spans 17 amino acids. Unmatched junction bases numbered 8, after V lost 3 bases and J lost 4 bases. The V gene's germline CDR1 is SEHNR and CDR2 FQNEAQ (reference sequence).

The chain is built from TRBV6-2 or TRBV6-3 and TRBJ1-2; the D gene is possibly TRBD1 (6 bases). V lost 2 bases to trimming and J lost 5 bases, with 21 bases between them. Germline CDR1 and CDR2: MNHEY and SVGEGT. The CDR3 runs 17 residues. The CDR3 DNA sequence: TGTGCCAGCAGTTACACAGACTCCAGGGGAATAGGATATGGCTACACCTTC. Encoded protein: CASSYTDSRGIGYGYTF.

This rearrangement joins TRBV24-1 to TRBJ2-3; D may be TRBD1 (6 bases). The CDR3 loop spans 16 amino acids. With 3 bases removed from V and 2 bases from J, the gap between germline ends came to 14 bases. The V gene's germline CDR1 is KGHDR and CDR2 SFDVKD. The CDR3 DNA sequence: TGTGCCACCAGTGATCCACAGGGTATGGACACAGATACGCAGTATTTT. Translation gives CATSDPQGMDTDTQYF.

The chain recombines TRBV28 with TRBJ1-1; TRBD1 might be the D (5 bases). Germline assignment: CDR1 MDHEN and CDR2 SYDVKM. V lost 2 bases to trimming and J lost 10 bases, with 14 bases between them. The CDR3 has 13 amino acids. This CDR3 reads CASSLVPPGGAFF. The CDR3 DNA follows: TGTGCCAGCAGTTTAGTGCCCCCCGGGGGAGCTTTCTTT.

This clone was seen just once. This rearrangement joins TRBV5-4 to TRBJ2-7; 7 bases are shared with TRBD1. The length of the CDR3 is 15 residues. V shed 5 bases, J shed 0 bases, and the junction held 8 bases outside the gene matches. From germline, CDR1 is SGHNT and CDR2 YYREEE (reference sequence). DNA for the CDR3: TGTGCCAGCAGGACTTGGACAGGTCCCTCCTACGAGCAGTACTTC. This codes for CASRTWTGPSYEQYF.

The chain is built from TRBV7-2 and TRBJ1-5; 7 bases align to TRBD1. This CDR3 has 15 residues. Looked up from germline, CDR1 is SGHTA and CDR2 is FQGNSA. V lost 2 bases, J lost 6 bases, and 7 bases stayed unmatched. CDR3: CASSLSTGWGQPQHF. CDR3 DNA sequence: TGTGCCAGCAGCTTATCGACAGGGTGGGGTCAGCCCCAGCATTTT. The variable domain in full, with the rest retrieved from reference TRBV7-2 and TRBJ1-5, is GAGVSQSPSNKVTEKGKDVELRCDPISGHTALYWYRQSLGQGLEFLIYFQGNSAPDKSGLPSDRFSAERTGGSVSTLTIQRTQQEDSAVYLCASSLSTGWGQPQHFGDGTRLSIL.

The chain combines TRBV27 with TRBJ1-5; D is unclear. Deletions cut 3 bases from V and 7 bases from J, with 10 bases between. The CDR3 runs to 13 residues. CDR1 is MNHEY and CDR2 is SMNVEV in the germline V gene (reference sequence). The CDR3 coding sequence is TGTGCCAGCAGTTTCGGTATGCGACAGCCCCAGCATTTT. It specifies CASSFGMRQPQHF.